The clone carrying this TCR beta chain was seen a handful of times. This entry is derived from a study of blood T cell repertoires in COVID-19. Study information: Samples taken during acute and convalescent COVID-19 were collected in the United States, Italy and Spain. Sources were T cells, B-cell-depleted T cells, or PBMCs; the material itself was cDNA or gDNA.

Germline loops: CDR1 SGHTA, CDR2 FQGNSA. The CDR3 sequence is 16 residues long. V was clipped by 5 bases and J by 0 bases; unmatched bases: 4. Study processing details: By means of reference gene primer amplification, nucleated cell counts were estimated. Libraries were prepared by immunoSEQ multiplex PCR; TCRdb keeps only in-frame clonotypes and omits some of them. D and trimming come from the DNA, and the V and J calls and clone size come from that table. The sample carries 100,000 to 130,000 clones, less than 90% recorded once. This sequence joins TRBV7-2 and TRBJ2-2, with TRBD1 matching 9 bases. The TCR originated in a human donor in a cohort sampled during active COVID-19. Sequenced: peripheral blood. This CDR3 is CASSLQGASNTGELFF. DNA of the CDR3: TGTGCCAGCAGCCTACAGGGGGCTTCGAACACCGGGGAGCTGTTTTTT.